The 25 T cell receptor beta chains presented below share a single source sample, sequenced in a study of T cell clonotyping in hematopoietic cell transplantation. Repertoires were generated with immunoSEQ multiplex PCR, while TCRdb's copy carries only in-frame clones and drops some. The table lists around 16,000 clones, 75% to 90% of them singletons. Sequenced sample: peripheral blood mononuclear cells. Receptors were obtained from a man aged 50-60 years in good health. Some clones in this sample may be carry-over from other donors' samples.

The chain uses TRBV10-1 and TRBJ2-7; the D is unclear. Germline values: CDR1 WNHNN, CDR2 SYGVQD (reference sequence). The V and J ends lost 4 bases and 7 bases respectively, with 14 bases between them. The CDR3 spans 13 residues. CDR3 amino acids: CASSVSPTEEQYF. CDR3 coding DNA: TGCGCCAGCAGTGTCAGCCCCACGGAGGAGCAGTACTTC.

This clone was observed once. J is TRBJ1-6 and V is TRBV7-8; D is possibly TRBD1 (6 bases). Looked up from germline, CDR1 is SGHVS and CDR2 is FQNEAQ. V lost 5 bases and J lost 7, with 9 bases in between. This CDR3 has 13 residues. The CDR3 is CASSQGRNSPLHF. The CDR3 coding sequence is TGTGCCAGCAGCCAGGGGCGGAATTCACCCCTCCACTTT.

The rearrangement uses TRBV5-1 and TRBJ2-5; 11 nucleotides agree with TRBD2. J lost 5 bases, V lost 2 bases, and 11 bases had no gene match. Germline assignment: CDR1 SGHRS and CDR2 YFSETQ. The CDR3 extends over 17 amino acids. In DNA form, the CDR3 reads TGCGCCAGCAGCTTTAGCGGGGGGGCCCGGACTAGGGAGACCCAGTACTTC. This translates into CASSFSGGARTRETQYF. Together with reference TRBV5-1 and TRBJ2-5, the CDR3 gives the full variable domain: KAGVTQTPRYLIKTRGQQVTLSCSPISGHRSVSWYQQTPGQGLQFLFEYFSETQRNKGNFPGRFSGRQFSNSRSEMNVSTLELGDSALYLCASSFSGGARTRETQYFGPGTRLLVL.

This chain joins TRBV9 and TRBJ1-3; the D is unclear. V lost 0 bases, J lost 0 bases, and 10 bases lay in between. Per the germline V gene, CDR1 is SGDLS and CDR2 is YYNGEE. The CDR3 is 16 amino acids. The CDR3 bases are TGTGCCAGCAGCGTAGGTGTATCCTTCTCTGGAAACACCATATATTTT. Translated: CASSVGVSFSGNTIYF.

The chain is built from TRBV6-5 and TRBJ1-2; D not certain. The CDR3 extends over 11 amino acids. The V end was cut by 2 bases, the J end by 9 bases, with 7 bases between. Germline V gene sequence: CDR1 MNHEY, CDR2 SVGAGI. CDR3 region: CASSYGESYTF. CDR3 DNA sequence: TGTGCCAGCAGTTACGGGGAGAGCTACACCTTC.

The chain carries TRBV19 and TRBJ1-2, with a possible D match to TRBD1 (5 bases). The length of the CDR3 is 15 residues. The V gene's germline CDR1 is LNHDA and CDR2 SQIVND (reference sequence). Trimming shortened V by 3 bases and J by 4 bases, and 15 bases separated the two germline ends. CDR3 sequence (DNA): TGTGCCAGTAGTATTCCCCCTCAGACAGTCTATGGCTACACCTTC. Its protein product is CASSIPPQTVYGYTF. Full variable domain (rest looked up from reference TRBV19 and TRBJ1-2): DGGITQSPKYLFRKEGQNVTLSCEQNLNHDAMYWYRQDPGQGLRLIYYSQIVNDFQKGDIAEGYSVSREKKESFPLTVTSAQKNPTAFYLCASSIPPQTVYGYTFGSGTRLTVV.

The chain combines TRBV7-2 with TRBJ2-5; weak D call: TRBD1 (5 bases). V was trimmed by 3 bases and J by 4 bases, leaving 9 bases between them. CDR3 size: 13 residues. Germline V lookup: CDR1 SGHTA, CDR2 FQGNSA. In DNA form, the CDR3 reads TGTGCCAGCAGCTTCGACAGAACAGAGACCCAGTACTTC. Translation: CASSFDRTETQYF.

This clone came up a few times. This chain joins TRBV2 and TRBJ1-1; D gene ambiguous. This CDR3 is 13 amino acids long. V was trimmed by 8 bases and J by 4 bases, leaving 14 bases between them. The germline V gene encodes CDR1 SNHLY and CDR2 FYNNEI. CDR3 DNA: TGTGCCAGCCAACCAAGCGATGGCACTGAAGCTTTCTTT. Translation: CASQPSDGTEAFF.

CDR3 sequence reads: CAWSVGLGLHF. The DNA for the CDR3 is TGTGCCTGGAGTGTGGGGCTCGGACTCCACTTT. The gene calls are TRBV30 and TRBJ1-6; TRBD1 might be the D (5 bases). Germline V gives CDR1 GTSNPN, CDR2 SVGIG (reference sequence). The CDR3 runs 11 residues. V was cut by 0 bases and J by 16 bases, with 10 bases left in between.

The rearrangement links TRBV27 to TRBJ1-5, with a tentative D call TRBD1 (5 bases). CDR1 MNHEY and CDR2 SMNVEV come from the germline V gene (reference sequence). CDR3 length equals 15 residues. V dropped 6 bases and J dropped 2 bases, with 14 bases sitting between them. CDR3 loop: CASSRGAVGNQPQHF. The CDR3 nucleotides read TGTGCCAGCAGCCGAGGGGCGGTAGGCAATCAGCCCCAGCATTTT.

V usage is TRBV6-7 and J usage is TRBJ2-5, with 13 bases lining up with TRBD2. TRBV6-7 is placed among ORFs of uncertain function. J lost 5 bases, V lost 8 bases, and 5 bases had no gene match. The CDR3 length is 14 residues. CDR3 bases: TGTGCCAGCCTAGGACTAGCGGGGGATGAGACCCAGTACTTC. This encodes CASLGLAGDETQYF.

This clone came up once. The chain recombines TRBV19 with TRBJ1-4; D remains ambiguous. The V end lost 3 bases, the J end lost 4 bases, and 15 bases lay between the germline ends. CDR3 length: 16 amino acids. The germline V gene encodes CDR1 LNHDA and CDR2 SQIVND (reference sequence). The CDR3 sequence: CASSIFKGPVNEKLFF. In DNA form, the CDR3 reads TGTGCCAGTAGTATTTTCAAGGGCCCAGTTAATGAAAAACTGTTTTTT.

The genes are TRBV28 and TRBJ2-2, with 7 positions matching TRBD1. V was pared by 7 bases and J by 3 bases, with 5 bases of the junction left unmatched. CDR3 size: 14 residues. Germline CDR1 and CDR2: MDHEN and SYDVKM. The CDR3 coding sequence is TGTGCCAGCACGAAGGGGGCTGACACCGGGGAGCTGTTTTTT. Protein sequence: CASTKGADTGELFF.

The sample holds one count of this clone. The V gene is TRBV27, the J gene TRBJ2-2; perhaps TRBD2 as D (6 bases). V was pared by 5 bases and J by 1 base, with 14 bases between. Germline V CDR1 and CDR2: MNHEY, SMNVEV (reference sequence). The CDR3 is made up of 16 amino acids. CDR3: CASSPMGLLNTGELFF. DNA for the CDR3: TGTGCCAGCAGTCCGATGGGACTTCTGAACACCGGGGAGCTGTTTTTT.

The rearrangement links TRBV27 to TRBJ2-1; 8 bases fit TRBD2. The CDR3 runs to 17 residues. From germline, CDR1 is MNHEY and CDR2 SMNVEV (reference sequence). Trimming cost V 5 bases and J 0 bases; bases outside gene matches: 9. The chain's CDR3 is CASSLAAGTSSYNEQFF. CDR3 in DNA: TGTGCCAGCAGTCTCGCAGCCGGGACTAGCTCCTACAATGAGCAGTTCTTC.

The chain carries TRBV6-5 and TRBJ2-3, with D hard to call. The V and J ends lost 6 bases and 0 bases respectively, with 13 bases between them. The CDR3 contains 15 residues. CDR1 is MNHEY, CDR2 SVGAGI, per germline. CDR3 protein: CASRLGGTSTDTQYF. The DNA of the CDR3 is TGTGCCAGCAGGCTAGGTGGTACTAGCACAGATACGCAGTATTTT.

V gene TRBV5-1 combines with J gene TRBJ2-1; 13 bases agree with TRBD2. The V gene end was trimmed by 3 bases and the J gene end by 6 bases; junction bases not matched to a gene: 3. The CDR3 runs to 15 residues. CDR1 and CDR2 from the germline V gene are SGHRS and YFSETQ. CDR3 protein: CASSSGTSGANEQFF. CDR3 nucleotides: TGCGCCAGCAGCTCCGGGACTAGCGGGGCCAATGAGCAGTTCTTC.

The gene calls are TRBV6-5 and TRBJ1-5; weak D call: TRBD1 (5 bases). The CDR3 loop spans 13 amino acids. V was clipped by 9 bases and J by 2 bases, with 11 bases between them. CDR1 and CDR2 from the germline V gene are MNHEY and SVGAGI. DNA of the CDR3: TGTGCCAGTACCAGAGGGGGCAATCAGCCCCAGCATTTT. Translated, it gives CASTRGGNQPQHF.

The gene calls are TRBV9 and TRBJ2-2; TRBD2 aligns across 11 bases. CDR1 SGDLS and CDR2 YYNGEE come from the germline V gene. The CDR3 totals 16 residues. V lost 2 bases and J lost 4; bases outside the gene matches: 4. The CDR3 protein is CASSVGLAEITGELFF. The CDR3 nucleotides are TGTGCCAGCAGCGTGGGACTAGCGGAGATCACCGGGGAGCTGTTTTTT.

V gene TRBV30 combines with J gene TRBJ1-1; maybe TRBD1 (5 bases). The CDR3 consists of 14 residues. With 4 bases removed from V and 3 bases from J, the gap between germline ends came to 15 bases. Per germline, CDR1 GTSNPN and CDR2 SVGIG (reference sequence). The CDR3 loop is CAWTAGLRDTEAFF. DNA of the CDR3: TGTGCCTGGACCGCCGGGCTCAGGGACACTGAAGCTTTCTTT.

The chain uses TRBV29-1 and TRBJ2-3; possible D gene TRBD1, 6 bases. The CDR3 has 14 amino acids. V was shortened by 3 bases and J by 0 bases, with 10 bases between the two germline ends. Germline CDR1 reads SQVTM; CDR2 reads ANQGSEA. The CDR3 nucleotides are TGCAGCGTTGAGGGGGCGACTAGCACAGATACGCAGTATTTT. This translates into CSVEGATSTDTQYF.

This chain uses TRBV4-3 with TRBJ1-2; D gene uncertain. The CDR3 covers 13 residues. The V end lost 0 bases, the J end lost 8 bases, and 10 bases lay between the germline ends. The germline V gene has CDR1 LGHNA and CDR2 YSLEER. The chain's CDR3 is CASSQDLVTGYTF. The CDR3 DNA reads TGCGCCAGCAGCCAAGATTTGGTAACAGGCTACACCTTC.

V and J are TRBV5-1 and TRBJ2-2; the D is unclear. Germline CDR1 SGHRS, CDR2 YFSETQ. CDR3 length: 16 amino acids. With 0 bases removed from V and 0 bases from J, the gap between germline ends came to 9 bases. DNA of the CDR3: TGCGCCAGCAGCTTGGGGATGGGTCCGAACACCGGGGAGCTGTTTTTT. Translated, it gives CASSLGMGPNTGELFF.

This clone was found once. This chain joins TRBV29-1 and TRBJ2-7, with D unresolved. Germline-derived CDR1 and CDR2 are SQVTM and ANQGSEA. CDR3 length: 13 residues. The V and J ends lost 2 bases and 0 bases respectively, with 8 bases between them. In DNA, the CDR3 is TGCAGCGTTGAATCCGCGAGCTCCTACGAGCAGTACTTC. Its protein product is CSVESASSYEQYF.

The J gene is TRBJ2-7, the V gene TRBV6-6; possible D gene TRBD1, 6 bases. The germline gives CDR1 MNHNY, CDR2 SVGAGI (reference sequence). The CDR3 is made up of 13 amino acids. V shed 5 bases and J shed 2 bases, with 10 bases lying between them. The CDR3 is CASSVQGTYEQYF. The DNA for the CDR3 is TGTGCCAGCAGTGTGCAGGGGACCTACGAGCAGTACTTC.